These 32 T cell receptor beta chains originate from one sample sequenced in a study of cytomegalovirus exposure and HLA in healthy donors. The PCR employed 60 Vbeta primers together with 13 Jbeta primers. TCRdb's table, derived via immunoSEQ multiplex PCR, lists solely in-frame clones and lacks some. The sample has 170,000 or so clones, 84% seen once. Sequenced input: PBMCs. The receptors stem from a man between 18 and 29 years old in good health and CMV-seronegative.

This clone has more than one count but fewer than ten. V usage is TRBV5-4 and J usage is TRBJ1-1, with 7 bases aligning to TRBD1. V lost 2 bases and J lost 3; bases outside the gene matches: 1. This CDR3 is 13 amino acids long. CDR1 SGHNT and CDR2 YYREEE come from the germline V gene (reference sequence). Here the CDR3 reads CASSFRGHTEAFF. DNA of the CDR3: TGTGCCAGCAGCTTTAGGGGGCACACTGAAGCTTTCTTT.

The V call is TRBV10-3, the J call TRBJ2-7; the match to TRBD1 covers 9 bases. Germline trimming cut 9 bases from V and 5 bases from J; bases unmatched to any gene: 5. In germline, CDR1 is ENHRY, CDR2 SYGVKD. The CDR3 totals 12 residues. Written as DNA, the CDR3 is TGTGCCATAGAGACAGGGGGAAACGAGCAGTACTTC. It encodes CAIETGGNEQYF.

V and J are TRBV7-9 and TRBJ2-7; D unclear. Trimming took 5 bases from V and 3 from J, leaving 17 bases between them. The CDR3 runs to 15 residues. CDR1 and CDR2 from the germline V gene are SEHNR and FQNEAQ (reference sequence). The CDR3 nucleotides read TGTGCCAGCAGCCGGTGGGCCTTAGGCTTCTACGAGCAGTACTTC. Its protein product is CASSRWALGFYEQYF.

The rearrangement uses TRBV20-1 and TRBJ2-1; D is ambiguous. V was cut by 6 bases and J by 6 bases, with 9 bases left in between. Germline lookup yields CDR1 DFQATT and CDR2 SNEGSKA (reference sequence). The CDR3 covers 11 residues. DNA of the CDR3: TGCAGTGCCAGCGTCCTCAATGAGCAGTTCTTC. Its translation: CSASVLNEQFF.

This clone was seen just once. V is TRBV5-1 and J is TRBJ2-7; 11 bases are a match to TRBD2. From germline, CDR1 is SGHRS and CDR2 YFSETQ. The V segment lost 1 base and the J segment 3 bases; nucleotides outside the gene matches: 12. The CDR3 has 18 residues. The CDR3 nucleotides are TGCGCCAGCAGCTTGTGGTGGAGGGGAGGGACTAGCGGCTACGAGCAGTACTTC. This codes for CASSLWWRGGTSGYEQYF.

As concerns this clone: The junction departs from germline at one end; a sequencing error may be responsible. V is TRBV2 and J is TRBJ2-7, with 12 bases lining up with TRBD2. The CDR3 has 13 amino acids. Looked up from germline, CDR1 is SNHLY and CDR2 is FYNNEI. The CDR3 protein is CASSEGTSGEGDF. In nucleotides, the CDR3 is TGTGCCAGCAGTGAAGGGACTAGCGGGGAAGGCGACTTC.

The chain recombines TRBV28 with TRBJ2-3; TRBD2 might be the D (6 bases). Germline V lookup: CDR1 MDHEN, CDR2 SYDVKM. The CDR3 runs 14 residues. Trimming left V 3 bases short and J 11 bases short, with 18 bases between. Written as DNA, the CDR3 is TGTGCCAGCAGTTTTCCCCGCGGGGTCGTTGGGCAGTATTTT. Encoded protein: CASSFPRGVVGQYF.

Only a few counts were recorded for this clone. The V gene is TRBV6-1, the J gene TRBJ1-1; 7 bases match TRBD1. The CDR3 length is 13 residues. CDR1 and CDR2 (germline): MNHNS, SASEGT. V shed 3 bases, J shed 6 bases, and the junction held 4 bases outside the gene matches. CDR3 in amino acids: CASSETGRPEAFF. In DNA form, the CDR3 reads TGTGCCAGCAGTGAGACAGGGAGGCCTGAAGCTTTCTTT.

With regard to this clone: At the DNA level, this CDR3 is encoded by other sequences in the same sample as well. The chain links TRBV25-1 to TRBJ2-7; 9 positions match TRBD1. The germline gives CDR1 MGHDK, CDR2 SYGVNS. The CDR3 loop spans 17 amino acids. The V and J ends lost 1 base and 2 bases, in that order; junction bases with no gene match: 9. The CDR3 region is CASSEWGQGGLAYEQYF. CDR3 nucleotides: TGTGCCAGCAGTGAATGGGGACAGGGAGGGTTAGCCTACGAGCAGTACTTC.

This rearrangement joins TRBV13 to TRBJ2-3; 9 bases fit TRBD1. Trimming cost V 5 bases and J 4 bases; bases outside gene matches: 10. This CDR3 is built from 16 residues. Germline values: CDR1 PRHDT, CDR2 FYEKMQ (reference sequence). CDR3 region: CASSRGQGFWADTQYF. As DNA, the CDR3 is TGTGCCAGCAGCCGAGGACAGGGGTTTTGGGCAGATACGCAGTATTTT.

The chain links TRBV27 to TRBJ2-1; the match to TRBD1 covers 8 bases. Germline CDR1 reads MNHEY; CDR2 reads SMNVEV (reference sequence). This CDR3 has 16 amino acids. With 6 bases clipped from V and 8 bases from J, the junction kept 15 bases outside the gene matches. In DNA form, the CDR3 reads TGTGCCAGCAGCCGTATCCAATCGGACAGGGCGGATGAGCAGTTCTTC. Translated, it gives CASSRIQSDRADEQFF.

The chain couples TRBV19 to TRBJ2-1, with D hard to call. Looked up from germline, CDR1 is LNHDA and CDR2 is SQIVND (reference sequence). This CDR3 has 12 residues. Trimming removed 5 bases at V and 2 bases at J, with 4 bases between. As DNA, the CDR3 is TGTGCCAGTAGTCTCGCCTACAATGAGCAGTTCTTC. Protein product: CASSLAYNEQFF.

The rearrangement links TRBV28 to TRBJ2-7, with D perhaps matching TRBD2 (7 bases). Trimming took off 8 bases at V and 3 bases at J, with 20 bases between the two ends. The CDR3 sequence is 15 residues long. CDR1 and CDR2 (germline): MDHEN, SYDVKM. CDR3 sequence: CASVLAQGGIYEQYF. In DNA form, the CDR3 reads TGTGCCAGCGTTCTGGCACAGGGAGGGATCTACGAGCAGTACTTC. The full variable domain, rest sourced from reference TRBV28 and TRBJ2-7, is DVKVTQSSRYLVKRTGEKVFLECVQDMDHENMFWYRQDPGLGLRLIYFSYDVKMKEKGDIPEGYSVSREKKERFSLILESASTNQTSMYLCASVLAQGGIYEQYFGPGTRLTVT.

The chain employs TRBV2 and TRBJ2-7; D may be TRBD1 (5 bases). CDR3 length: 12 residues. Germline assignment: CDR1 SNHLY and CDR2 FYNNEI. With 6 bases removed from V and 4 bases from J, the gap between germline ends came to 10 bases. CDR3 loop: CASRMTEYEQYF. The CDR3 region has the DNA TGTGCCAGCAGAATGACAGAATACGAGCAGTACTTC.

CDR3 nucleotides: TGTGCCAGCAGTTACCCGTACAGATACAATGAGCAGTTCTTC. Residues: CASSYPYRYNEQFF. The gene calls are TRBV6-6 and TRBJ2-1, with no clear D. Germline assignment: CDR1 MNHNY and CDR2 SVGAGI (reference sequence). With 2 bases removed from V and 4 bases from J, the gap between germline ends came to 9 bases. The CDR3 covers 14 residues.

The genes are TRBV4-2 and TRBJ2-5, with TRBD2 identical over 8 bases. This CDR3 region has 17 residues. Germline CDR1 reads LGHNA; CDR2 reads YNFKEQ. The V gene end was trimmed by 2 bases and the J gene end by 2 bases; junction bases not matched to a gene: 10. CDR3 coding DNA: TGTGCCAGCAGCCAATCGAGAAGCGGGGGCCCTCAAGAGACCCAGTACTTC. The encoded protein is CASSQSRSGGPQETQYF.

The V call is TRBV27, the J call TRBJ2-5; TRBD2 matches at 8 bases. The CDR3 contains 15 residues. Germline trimming cut 0 bases from V and 6 bases from J; bases unmatched to any gene: 6. CDR1 is MNHEY, CDR2 SMNVEV, per germline (reference sequence). The CDR3 nucleotides read TGTGCCAGCAGTTTATCGGGGATAGCGGGACAGACCCAGTACTTC. This sequence encodes CASSLSGIAGQTQYF.

The sample holds a few counts of this clone. The chain links TRBV2 to TRBJ2-6; 7 positions match TRBD1. This CDR3 region has 15 residues. J gave up 2 bases and V 6 bases, and 4 bases lay outside the gene matches. Germline V gene lookup returns CDR1 SNHLY and CDR2 FYNNEI. The CDR3 sequence is CASSDRVAGANVLTF. The CDR3 nucleotides read TGTGCCAGCAGCGACAGGGTTGCTGGGGCCAACGTCCTGACTTTC.

V gene TRBV2 combines with J gene TRBJ2-3, with D uncertain. The CDR3 has 16 amino acids. The ends were cut back, 2 bases at V and 1 base at J, with 13 bases in the middle. The germline V gene encodes CDR1 SNHLY and CDR2 FYNNEI. The DNA for the CDR3 is TGTGCCAGCAGTGAAAGAGATACTCGCGGCACAGATACGCAGTATTTT. This codes for CASSERDTRGTDTQYF.

The rearrangement joins TRBV7-2 to TRBJ2-3; TRBD2 might be the D (6 bases). This CDR3 has 15 residues. Germline-derived CDR1 and CDR2 are SGHTA and FQGNSA. V was cut by 5 bases and J by 9 bases, with 21 bases left in between. CDR3 sequence: CASSLARGVRETQYF. CDR3 sequence (DNA): TGTGCCAGCAGCCTGGCGCGAGGGGTGCGGGAAACGCAGTATTTT.

The chain employs TRBV7-9 and TRBJ2-1; 13 bases fit TRBD2. The J segment lost 5 bases and the V segment lost 3 bases, leaving 1 base of the junction unmatched. The length of the CDR3 is 15 residues. Germline CDR1 SEHNR, CDR2 FQNEAQ (reference sequence). The CDR3 nucleotides are TGTGCCAGCAGCTTCGGGACTAGCGGGAACAATGAGCAGTTCTTC. Translating it yields CASSFGTSGNNEQFF.

The chain joins TRBV5-1 to TRBJ1-2, with D perhaps TRBD1 (6 bases). V lost 4 bases and J lost 6, with 19 bases in between. CDR3 length: 15 amino acids. Germline V gene sequence: CDR1 SGHRS, CDR2 YFSETQ. The CDR3 nucleotides read TGCGCCAGCAGCCCGTACGAAGGGGGGGTTAATGGCTACACCTTC. Translation: CASSPYEGGVNGYTF.

The rearrangement links TRBV11-1 to TRBJ2-7, with unresolved D. Germline values: CDR1 SGHAT, CDR2 FQDESV (reference sequence). V lost 3 bases and J 4 bases, leaving 10 bases between the germline ends. The CDR3 totals 13 residues. The CDR3 reads CASSFQDIYEQYF. In nucleotides, the CDR3 is TGTGCCAGCAGCTTTCAAGACATATACGAGCAGTACTTC.

The chain has TRBV29-1 and TRBJ1-2, with 9 bases matching TRBD1. Trimming took 6 bases from V and 5 from J; bases not matched to a gene: 10. Germline values: CDR1 SQVTM, CDR2 ANQGSEA. The CDR3 spans 14 residues. The CDR3 is CSVVGQGLSYGYTF. As DNA, the CDR3 is TGCAGCGTCGTGGGACAGGGCCTCTCGTATGGCTACACCTTC.

The rearrangement joins TRBV11-3 to TRBJ1-6; perhaps TRBD1 as D (5 bases). Deletions cut 5 bases from V and 6 bases from J, with 11 bases between. The CDR3 sequence is 14 residues long. CDR1 and CDR2 from the germline V gene are SGHNT and YENEEA. CDR3 coding DNA: TGTGCCAGCAGCCGCGACAGCACTAATTCACCCCTCCACTTT. Protein: CASSRDSTNSPLHF.

This chain joins TRBV20-1 and TRBJ2-7; 7 nucleotides line up with TRBD1. After removal of 3 bases from V and 7 bases from J, the junction contained 3 bases not matched to a gene. Germline V CDR1 and CDR2: DFQATT, SNEGSKA (reference sequence). The CDR3 runs to 11 residues. The CDR3 sequence: CSASRGQEQYF. The DNA of the CDR3 is TGCAGTGCTAGTAGGGGACAGGAGCAGTACTTC.

J is TRBJ1-2 and V is TRBV6-5; 8 bases line up with TRBD1. Germline V gene lookup returns CDR1 MNHEY and CDR2 SVGAGI. The V gene end was trimmed by 4 bases and the J gene end by 0 bases; junction bases not matched to a gene: 4. This CDR3 spans 15 amino acids. CDR3 region: CASSSWTGPNYGYTF. CDR3 nucleotide sequence: TGTGCCAGCAGTTCTTGGACAGGGCCTAACTATGGCTACACCTTC.

This chain connects TRBV5-1 to TRBJ2-1; D remains ambiguous. In germline, CDR1 is SGHRS, CDR2 YFSETQ. V gave up 2 bases and J gave up 2 bases, with 11 bases separating them. There are 15 residues in the CDR3. The CDR3 coding sequence is TGCGCCAGCAGCTTCAGGATTCAGGCCTACAATGAGCAGTTCTTC. Protein: CASSFRIQAYNEQFF. Supplemented by reference TRBV5-1 and TRBJ2-1, the full variable domain reads KAGVTQTPRYLIKTRGQQVTLSCSPISGHRSVSWYQQTPGQGLQFLFEYFSETQRNKGNFPGRFSGRQFSNSRSEMNVSTLELGDSALYLCASSFRIQAYNEQFFGPGTRLTVL.

The rearrangement links TRBV28 to TRBJ2-7; 8 bases line up with TRBD1. Germline-derived CDR1 and CDR2 are MDHEN and SYDVKM. This CDR3 has 13 residues. Trimming at V came to 3 bases and at J to 7 bases, leaving 5 bases not matched to a gene. In DNA, the CDR3 is TGTGCCAGCAGTTTGACAGGGGTTTGGGAGCAGTACTTC. Residues: CASSLTGVWEQYF.

The chain recombines TRBV19 with TRBJ2-2; D is undetermined. Looked up from germline, CDR1 is LNHDA and CDR2 is SQIVND (reference sequence). This CDR3 has 16 residues. Trimming pared 1 base from V and 0 bases from J, leaving 9 bases between. CDR3 region: CASSIGASTNTGELFF. In nucleotides, the CDR3 is TGTGCCAGTAGTATAGGGGCCAGTACGAACACCGGGGAGCTGTTTTTT. Full variable domain (rest looked up from reference TRBV19 and TRBJ2-2): DGGITQSPKYLFRKEGQNVTLSCEQNLNHDAMYWYRQDPGQGLRLIYYSQIVNDFQKGDIAEGYSVSREKKESFPLTVTSAQKNPTAFYLCASSIGASTNTGELFFGEGSRLTVL.

This clone has just a few counts. V and J are TRBV4-2 and TRBJ2-1; 11 nucleotides match TRBD1. With V trimmed by 1 base and J by 8 bases, 7 bases remained unmatched. This CDR3 is 16 amino acids long. CDR1 is LGHNA, CDR2 YNFKEQ, per germline. The DNA for the CDR3 is TGTGCCAGCAGCCAAGTTGTAGGACAGGGGGCCTATGAGCAGTTCTTC. This codes for CASSQVVGQGAYEQFF.

The rearrangement links TRBV19 to TRBJ2-2, with unresolved D. The V and J ends lost 10 bases and 7 bases respectively, with 22 bases between them. The CDR3 is 15 amino acids. Germline V gene sequence: CDR1 LNHDA, CDR2 SQIVND (reference sequence). CDR3 residues: CATRPVVTLSGELFF. As DNA, the CDR3 is TGTGCCACCAGGCCGGTCGTAACTTTAAGCGGGGAGCTGTTTTTT.